These 15 T cell receptor beta chains originate from one sample sequenced in a study of T cell changes during pregnancy in multiple sclerosis (dated 2019 in TCRdb). To prepare the library, the immunoSEQ multiplex PCR assay was applied. TCRdb carries this immuneACCESS record with in-frame sequences only. Its versions omit some clonotypes, under half of them owing to an unresolved V gene in the studies checked, with the rest unexplained. The sample table lists roughly 100,000 clones, approximately 90% of them with a count of one. The ten largest clonotypes hold 0.75% to 0.95% of the sample. Here the sequenced sample was peripheral blood, taken after pregnancy. These receptors all stem from a female donor with multiple sclerosis, enrolled in a pregnancy study.

This chain uses TRBV7-7 with TRBJ2-3, with D possibly being TRBD1 (6 bases). Germline loops: CDR1 SSHAT, CDR2 FNYEAQ (reference sequence). CDR3 length equals 14 residues. V shed 5 bases and J shed 1 base, with 10 bases lying between them. As DNA, the CDR3 is TGTGCCAGCAGCCCCAGGGGAGGCACAGATACGCAGTATTTT. It yields the protein CASSPRGGTDTQYF.

V gene TRBV4-2 combines with J gene TRBJ1-1; D possibly corresponds to TRBD1 (5 bases). The CDR3 spans 15 residues. With 4 bases removed from V and 3 bases from J, the gap between germline ends came to 15 bases. Germline CDR1 reads LGHNA; CDR2 reads YNFKEQ. The CDR3 loop is CASSPRQRGDTEAFF. CDR3 sequence (DNA): TGTGCCAGCAGCCCAAGACAGCGGGGGGACACTGAAGCTTTCTTT.

The rearrangement links TRBV5-4 to TRBJ2-3; no firm D call. The germline gives CDR1 SGHNT, CDR2 YYREEE (reference sequence). The CDR3 has 14 residues. V lost 0 bases and J 4 bases, leaving 9 bases between the germline ends. This CDR3 is CASSLGWSPDTQYF. The CDR3 DNA reads TGTGCCAGCAGCTTGGGTTGGAGTCCAGATACGCAGTATTTT.

The genes are TRBV12-5 and TRBJ1-5, with D maybe TRBD1 (5 bases). Trimming took 0 bases from V and 3 from J, leaving 9 bases between them. CDR1 is LGHNT, CDR2 FRNRAP, per germline. The CDR3 extends over 15 amino acids. This CDR3 reads CASGLVPGYNQPQHF. As DNA, the CDR3 is TGTGCTAGTGGTTTGGTACCAGGGTACAATCAGCCCCAGCATTTT.

This chain connects TRBV28 to TRBJ1-2; 7 nucleotides agree with TRBD1. The CDR3 covers 14 residues. Per germline, CDR1 MDHEN and CDR2 SYDVKM. V was pared by 2 bases and J by 7 bases, with 7 bases of the junction left unmatched. This CDR3 is CASSLGGGAGGYTF. The CDR3 nucleotides are TGTGCCAGCAGTTTAGGAGGGGGCGCCGGTGGCTACACCTTC.

The V call is TRBV12-5, the J call TRBJ2-3; 11 bases are shared with TRBD2. CDR1 and CDR2 from the germline V gene are LGHNT and FRNRAP. The CDR3 has 14 residues. The CDR3 protein is CAGASGGPTDTQYF. CDR3 sequence (DNA): TGTGCCGGGGCTAGCGGGGGGCCGACAGATACGCAGTATTTT.

The gene calls are TRBV9 and TRBJ2-7, with D maybe TRBD2 (6 bases). The germline V gene has CDR1 SGDLS and CDR2 YYNGEE. V was trimmed by 3 bases and J by 6 bases, leaving 16 bases between them. The CDR3 extends over 14 amino acids. CDR3 nucleotide sequence: TGTGCCAGCAGCGGTTTAGCGGCAGACGGCGAGCAGTACTTC. This translates into CASSGLAADGEQYF.

The V and J genes are TRBV4-2 and TRBJ1-2; TRBD1 aligns across 10 bases. V gave up 4 bases and J gave up 7 bases; unmatched junction bases: 9. Looked up from germline, CDR1 is LGHNA and CDR2 is YNFKEQ. CDR3 length equals 15 residues. This CDR3 is CASSLNPGQGSGYTF. CDR3 DNA: TGTGCCAGCAGCCTCAATCCGGGACAGGGGTCTGGCTACACCTTC.

V and J are TRBV4-2 and TRBJ2-3; TRBD2 agrees at 9 bases. V lost 3 bases, J lost 6 bases, and 19 bases stayed unmatched. Germline V gene lookup returns CDR1 LGHNA and CDR2 YNFKEQ. The CDR3 extends over 19 amino acids. CDR3 in DNA: TGTGCCAGCAGCCAGGCCCGGGGGGGCGGGAGGGCCGCGGCGGATACGCAGTATTTT. This encodes CASSQARGGGRAAADTQYF.

This clone came up a few times. V and J are TRBV14 and TRBJ2-7, with 9 bases fitting TRBD1. This CDR3 comprises 13 residues. The V gene's germline CDR1 is SGHDN and CDR2 FVKESK. J lost 9 bases, V lost 3 bases, and 6 bases had no gene match. As DNA, the CDR3 is TGTGCCAGCAGCCAGCGCACAGGGGGCGCGCAGTACTTC. Protein product: CASSQRTGGAQYF.

This chain joins TRBV19 and TRBJ1-1; 7 bases fit TRBD1. V lost 9 bases and J lost 3; bases outside the gene matches: 10. The CDR3 contains 14 residues. Germline CDR1 reads LNHDA; CDR2 reads SQIVND (reference sequence). CDR3 in amino acids: CASMPYDRDTEAFF. CDR3 coding DNA: TGTGCCAGCATGCCTTATGACAGGGACACTGAAGCTTTCTTT.

This chain connects TRBV11-3 to TRBJ2-6; D gene ambiguous. The germline CDR1 and CDR2 sequences are SGHNT and YENEEA. The V and J ends lost 5 bases and 0 bases respectively, with 8 bases between them. CDR3 size: 15 residues. Written as DNA, the CDR3 is TGTGCCAGCAGCCCCGACAACTCTGGGGCCAACGTCCTGACTTTC. It codes for CASSPDNSGANVLTF.

CDR3 sequence: CASSGGTGRTDTQYF. The CDR3 nucleotides are TGTGCCAGCAGCGGAGGGACAGGGCGCACAGATACGCAGTATTTT. The chain links TRBV7-8 to TRBJ2-3; 9 bases agree with TRBD1. After removal of 5 bases from V and 1 base from J, the junction contained 4 bases not matched to a gene. The CDR3 is 15 residues long. Germline V gives CDR1 SGHVS, CDR2 FQNEAQ.

This sequence joins TRBV19 and TRBJ1-1, with D possibly TRBD1 on 6 matching bases. Germline assignment: CDR1 LNHDA and CDR2 SQIVND (reference sequence). The CDR3 covers 14 residues. Trimming removed 3 bases from V and 1 base from J, with 9 bases in between. The CDR3 DNA follows: TGTGCCAGTAGTATCGGGGGGGCGAACACTGAAGCTTTCTTT. It is translated as CASSIGGANTEAFF.

V gene TRBV6-5 combines with J gene TRBJ2-1; 10 bases align to TRBD2. J lost 4 bases, V lost 6 bases, and 6 bases had no gene match. The CDR3 consists of 15 residues. Per the germline V gene, CDR1 is MNHEY and CDR2 is SVGAGI. The CDR3 DNA follows: TGTGCCAGCAGGGCTAGCGGGAGTACATACAATGAGCAGTTCTTC. As protein: CASRASGSTYNEQFF.